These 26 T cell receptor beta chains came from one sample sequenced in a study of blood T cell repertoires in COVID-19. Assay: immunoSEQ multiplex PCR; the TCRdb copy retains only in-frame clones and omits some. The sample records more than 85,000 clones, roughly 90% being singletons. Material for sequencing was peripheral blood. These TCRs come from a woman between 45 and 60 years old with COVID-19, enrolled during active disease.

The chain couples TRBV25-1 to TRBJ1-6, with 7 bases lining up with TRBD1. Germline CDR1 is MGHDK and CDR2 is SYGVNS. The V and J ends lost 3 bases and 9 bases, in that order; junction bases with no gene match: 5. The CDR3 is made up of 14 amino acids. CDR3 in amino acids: CASSETGFFSPLHF. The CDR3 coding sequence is TGTGCCAGCAGTGAGACAGGGTTCTTTTCACCCCTCCACTTT.

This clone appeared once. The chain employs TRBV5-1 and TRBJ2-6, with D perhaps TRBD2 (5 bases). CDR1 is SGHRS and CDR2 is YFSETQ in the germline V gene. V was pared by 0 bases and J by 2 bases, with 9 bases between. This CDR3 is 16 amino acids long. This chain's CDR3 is CASSLAGSTGANVLTF. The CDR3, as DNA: TGCGCCAGCAGCTTGGCTGGGAGTACTGGGGCCAACGTCCTGACTTTC.

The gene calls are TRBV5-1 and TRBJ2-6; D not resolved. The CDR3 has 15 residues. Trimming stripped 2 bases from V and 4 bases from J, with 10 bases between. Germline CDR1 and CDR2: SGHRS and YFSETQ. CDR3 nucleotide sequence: TGCGCCAGCAGCTTAGATCTATCGGGGGCCAACGTCCTGACTTTC. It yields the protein CASSLDLSGANVLTF.

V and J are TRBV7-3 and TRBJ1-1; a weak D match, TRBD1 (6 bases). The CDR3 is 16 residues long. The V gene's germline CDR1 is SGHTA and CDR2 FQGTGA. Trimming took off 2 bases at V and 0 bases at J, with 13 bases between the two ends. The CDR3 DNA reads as TGTGCCAGCAGCTTAGAGGGACATCGCATGAACACTGAAGCTTTCTTT. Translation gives CASSLEGHRMNTEAFF.

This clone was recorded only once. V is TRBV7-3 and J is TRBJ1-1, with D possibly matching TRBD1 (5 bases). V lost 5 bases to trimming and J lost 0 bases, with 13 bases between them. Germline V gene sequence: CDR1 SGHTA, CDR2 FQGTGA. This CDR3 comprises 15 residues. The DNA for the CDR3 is TGTGCCAGCAGCAAGATGGACACACTGAACACTGAAGCTTTCTTT. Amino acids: CASSKMDTLNTEAFF.

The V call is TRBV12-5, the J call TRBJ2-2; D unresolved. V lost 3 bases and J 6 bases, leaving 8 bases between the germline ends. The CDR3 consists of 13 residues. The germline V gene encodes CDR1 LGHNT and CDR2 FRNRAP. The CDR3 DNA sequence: TGTGCTAGTGGTTTTCCAGGATCCGGGGAGCTGTTTTTT. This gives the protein CASGFPGSGELFF.

CDR3 bases: TGTGCCACCAGTGATTACGGCTATGGCTACACCTTC. Translated: CATSDYGYGYTF. The chain joins TRBV24-1 to TRBJ1-2; D is uncertain. The length of the CDR3 is 12 residues. Germline V gene lookup returns CDR1 KGHDR and CDR2 SFDVKD. V lost 2 bases to trimming and J lost 4 bases, with 4 bases between them.

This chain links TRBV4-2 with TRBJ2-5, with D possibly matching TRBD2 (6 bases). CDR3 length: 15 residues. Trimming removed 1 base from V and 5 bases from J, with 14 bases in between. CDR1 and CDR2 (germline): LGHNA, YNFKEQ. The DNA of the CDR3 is TGTGCCAGCAGCCAAGTCCGGGCTAGCGTTGAGACCCAGTACTTC. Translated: CASSQVRASVETQYF.

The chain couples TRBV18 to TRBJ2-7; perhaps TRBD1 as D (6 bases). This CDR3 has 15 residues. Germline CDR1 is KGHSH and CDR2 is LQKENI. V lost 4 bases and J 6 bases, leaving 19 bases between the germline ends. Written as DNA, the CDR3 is TGTGCCAGCTCACAATACCCAAGTCCAGGGGTCGAGCAGTACTTC. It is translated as CASSQYPSPGVEQYF.

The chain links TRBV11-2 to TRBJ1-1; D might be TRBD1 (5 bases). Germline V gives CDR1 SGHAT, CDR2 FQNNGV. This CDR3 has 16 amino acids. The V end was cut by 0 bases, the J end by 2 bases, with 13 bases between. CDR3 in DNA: TGTGCCAGCAGCTTAGATCCCCCAGGGTTTAACACTGAAGCTTTCTTT. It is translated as CASSLDPPGFNTEAFF.

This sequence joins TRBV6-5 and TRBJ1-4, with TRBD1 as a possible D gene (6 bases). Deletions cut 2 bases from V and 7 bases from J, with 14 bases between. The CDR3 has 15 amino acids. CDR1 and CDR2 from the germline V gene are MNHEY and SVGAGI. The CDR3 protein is CASSYVTGLGEKLFF. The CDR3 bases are TGTGCCAGCAGTTACGTGACAGGTCTAGGTGAAAAACTGTTTTTT.

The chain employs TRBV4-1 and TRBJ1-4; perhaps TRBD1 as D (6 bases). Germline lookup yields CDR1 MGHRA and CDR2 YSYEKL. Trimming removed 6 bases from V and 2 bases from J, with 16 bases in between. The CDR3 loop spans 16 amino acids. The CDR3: CASRATNRATNEKLFF. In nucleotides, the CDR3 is TGCGCCAGCAGGGCTACCAACAGGGCGACTAATGAAAAACTGTTTTTT.

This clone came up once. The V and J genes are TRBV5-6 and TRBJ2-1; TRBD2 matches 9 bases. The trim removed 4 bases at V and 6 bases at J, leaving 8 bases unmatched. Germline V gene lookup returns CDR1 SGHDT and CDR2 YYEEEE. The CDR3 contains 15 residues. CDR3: CASSPRLAVGNEQFF. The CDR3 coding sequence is TGTGCCAGCAGCCCCCGACTAGCGGTTGGCAATGAGCAGTTCTTC.

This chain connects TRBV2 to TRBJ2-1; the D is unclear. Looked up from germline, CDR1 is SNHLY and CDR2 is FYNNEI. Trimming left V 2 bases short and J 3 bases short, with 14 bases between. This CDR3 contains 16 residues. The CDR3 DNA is TGTGCCAGCAGTGAACAGTCGGGTTCCTACTACAATGAGCAGTTCTTC. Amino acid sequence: CASSEQSGSYYNEQFF. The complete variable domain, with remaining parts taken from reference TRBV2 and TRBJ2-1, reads EPEVTQTPSHQVTQMGQEVILRCVPISNHLYFYWYRQILGQKVEFLVSFYNNEISEKSEIFDDQFSVERPDGSNFTLKIRSTKLEDSAMYFCASSEQSGSYYNEQFFGPGTRLTVL.

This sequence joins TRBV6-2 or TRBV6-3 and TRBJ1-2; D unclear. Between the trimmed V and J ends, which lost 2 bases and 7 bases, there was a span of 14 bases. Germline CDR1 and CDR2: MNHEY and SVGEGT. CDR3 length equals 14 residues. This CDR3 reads CASSYIGGSSGYTF. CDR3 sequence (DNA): TGTGCCAGCAGTTACATCGGAGGGTCGAGTGGCTACACCTTC.

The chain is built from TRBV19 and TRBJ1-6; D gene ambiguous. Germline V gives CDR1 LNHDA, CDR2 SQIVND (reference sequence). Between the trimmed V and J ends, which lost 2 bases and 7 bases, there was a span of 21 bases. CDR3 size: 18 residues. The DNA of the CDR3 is TGTGCCAGTAGTATACGCGCGGGTCAGAATACATTCAATTCACCCCTCCACTTT. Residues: CASSIRAGQNTFNSPLHF.

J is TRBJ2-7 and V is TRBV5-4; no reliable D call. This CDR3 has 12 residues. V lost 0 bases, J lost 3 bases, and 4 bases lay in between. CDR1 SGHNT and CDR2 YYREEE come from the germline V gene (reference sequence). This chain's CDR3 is CASSLDIYEQYF. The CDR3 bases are TGTGCCAGCAGCTTGGATATCTACGAGCAGTACTTC. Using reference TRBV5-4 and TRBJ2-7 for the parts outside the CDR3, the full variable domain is ETGVTQSPTHLIKTRGQQVTLRCSSQSGHNTVSWYQQALGQGPQFIFQYYREEENGRGNFPPRFSGLQFPNYSSELNVNALELDDSALYLCASSLDIYEQYFGPGTRLTVT.

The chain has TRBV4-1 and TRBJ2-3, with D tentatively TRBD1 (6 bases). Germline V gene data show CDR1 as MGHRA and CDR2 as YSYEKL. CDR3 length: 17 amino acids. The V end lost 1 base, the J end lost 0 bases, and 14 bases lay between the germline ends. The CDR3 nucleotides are TGCGCCAGCAGCCAAGTCGCCGGGACACAGAGCACAGATACGCAGTATTTT. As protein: CASSQVAGTQSTDTQYF.

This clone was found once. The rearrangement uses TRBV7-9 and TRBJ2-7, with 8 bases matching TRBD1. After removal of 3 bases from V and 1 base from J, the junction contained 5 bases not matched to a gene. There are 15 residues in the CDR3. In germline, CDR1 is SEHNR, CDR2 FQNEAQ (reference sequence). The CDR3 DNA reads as TGTGCCAGCAGCTTCTCGAGACAGGGGTCCTACGAGCAGTACTTC. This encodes CASSFSRQGSYEQYF. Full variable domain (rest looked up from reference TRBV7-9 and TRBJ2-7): DTGVSQNPRHKITKRGQNVTFRCDPISEHNRLYWYRQTLGQGPEFLTYFQNEAQLEKSRLLSDRFSAERPKGSFSTLEIQRTEQGDSAMYLCASSFSRQGSYEQYFGPGTRLTVT.

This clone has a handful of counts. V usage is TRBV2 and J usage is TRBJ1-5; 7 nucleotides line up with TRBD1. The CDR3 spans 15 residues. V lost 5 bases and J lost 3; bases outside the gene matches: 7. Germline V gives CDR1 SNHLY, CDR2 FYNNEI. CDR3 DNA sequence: TGTGCCAGCAGTCAATTTGGGACAGTCAATCAGCCCCAGCATTTT. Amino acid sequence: CASSQFGTVNQPQHF.

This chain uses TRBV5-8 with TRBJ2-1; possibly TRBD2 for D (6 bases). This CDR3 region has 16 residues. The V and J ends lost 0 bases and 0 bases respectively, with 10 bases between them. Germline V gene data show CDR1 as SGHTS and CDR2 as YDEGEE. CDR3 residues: CASSLGAGSSYNEQFF. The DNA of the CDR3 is TGTGCCAGCAGCTTGGGCGCGGGGAGCTCCTACAATGAGCAGTTCTTC.

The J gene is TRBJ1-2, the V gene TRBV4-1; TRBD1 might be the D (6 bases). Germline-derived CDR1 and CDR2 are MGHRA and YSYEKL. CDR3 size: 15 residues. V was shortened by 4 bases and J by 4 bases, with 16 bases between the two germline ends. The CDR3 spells CASSLVGQNSYGYTF. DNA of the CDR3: TGCGCCAGCAGCCTCGTGGGACAAAACTCCTATGGCTACACCTTC.

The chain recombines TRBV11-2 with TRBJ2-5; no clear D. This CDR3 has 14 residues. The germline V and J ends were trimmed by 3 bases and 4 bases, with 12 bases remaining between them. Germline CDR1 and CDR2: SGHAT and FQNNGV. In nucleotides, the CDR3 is TGTGCCAGCAGCTTGGCATTTTCGCCAGAGACCCAGTACTTC. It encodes CASSLAFSPETQYF.

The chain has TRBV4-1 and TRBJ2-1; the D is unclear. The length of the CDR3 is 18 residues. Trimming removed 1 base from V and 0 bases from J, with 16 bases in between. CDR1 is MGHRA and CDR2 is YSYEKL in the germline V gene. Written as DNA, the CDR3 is TGCGCCAGCAGCCAAGGAGACTCGATAACTCTCTCCTACAATGAGCAGTTCTTC. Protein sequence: CASSQGDSITLSYNEQFF.

The CDR3 loop reads CASSPGGQVRYGYTF. The CDR3 DNA sequence: TGCGCCAGCAGTCCTGGGGGCCAAGTGCGCTATGGCTACACCTTC. The rearrangement joins TRBV4-1 to TRBJ1-2, with D maybe TRBD1 (6 bases). Trimming took off 6 bases at V and 4 bases at J, with 18 bases between the two ends. The CDR3 has 15 amino acids. Per germline, CDR1 MGHRA and CDR2 YSYEKL.

As DNA, the CDR3 is TGTGCCAGCACCCCGGGGGGGGTTATCAATTCACCCCTCCACTTT. Translating gives CASTPGGVINSPLHF. This chain uses TRBV9 with TRBJ1-6, with D maybe TRBD1 (5 bases). CDR3 length equals 15 residues. Trimming removed 6 bases at V and 7 bases at J, with 17 bases between. Germline-derived CDR1 and CDR2 are SGDLS and YYNGEE.